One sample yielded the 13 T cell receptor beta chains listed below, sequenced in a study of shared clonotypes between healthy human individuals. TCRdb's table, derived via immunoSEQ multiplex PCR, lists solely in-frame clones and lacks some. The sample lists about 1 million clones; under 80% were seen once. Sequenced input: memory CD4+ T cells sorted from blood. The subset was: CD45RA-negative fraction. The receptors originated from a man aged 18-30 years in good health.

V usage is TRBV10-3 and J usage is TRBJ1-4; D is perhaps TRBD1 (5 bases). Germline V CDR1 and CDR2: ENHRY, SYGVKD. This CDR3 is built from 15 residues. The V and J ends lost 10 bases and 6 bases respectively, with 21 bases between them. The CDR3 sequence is CATSRGAGEYEKLFF. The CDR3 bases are TGTGCCACGTCACGAGGGGCGGGGGAGTATGAAAAACTGTTTTTT.

The CDR3 DNA is TGTGCCAGCAGTTTAAAGGCCTACGGGACTAACTATGGCTACACCTTC. This gives the protein CASSLKAYGTNYGYTF. J is TRBJ1-2 and V is TRBV27; D is undetermined. The length of the CDR3 is 16 residues. Germline values: CDR1 MNHEY, CDR2 SMNVEV (reference sequence). V lost 2 bases and J lost 0, with 13 bases in between.

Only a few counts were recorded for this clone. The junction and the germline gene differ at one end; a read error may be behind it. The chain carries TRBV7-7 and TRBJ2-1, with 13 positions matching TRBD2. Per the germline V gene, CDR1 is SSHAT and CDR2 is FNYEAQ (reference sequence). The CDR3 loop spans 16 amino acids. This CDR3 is CASSPTGLAGDNEQFF. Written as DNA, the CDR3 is TGTGCTAGCAGCCCAACCGGACTAGCGGGAGACAATGAGCAGTTCTTC.

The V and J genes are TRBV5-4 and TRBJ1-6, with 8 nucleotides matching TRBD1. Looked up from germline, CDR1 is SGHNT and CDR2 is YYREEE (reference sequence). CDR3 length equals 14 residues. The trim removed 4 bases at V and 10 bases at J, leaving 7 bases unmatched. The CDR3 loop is CASSPDRANSPLHF. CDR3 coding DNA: TGTGCCAGCAGCCCGGACAGGGCGAACTCACCCCTCCACTTT.

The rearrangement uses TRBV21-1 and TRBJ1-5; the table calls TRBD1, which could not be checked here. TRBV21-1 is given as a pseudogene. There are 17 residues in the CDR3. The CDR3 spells CASSKEEQGLPNQPQHF. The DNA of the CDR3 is TGTGCCAGCAGCAAAGAAGAACAGGGGTTGCCGAATCAGCCCCAGCATTTT.

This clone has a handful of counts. CDR3 in DNA: TGTGCCAGAAGCCCCCGACAGGGTTCCCGTGTAAAAGCTTTCTTT. It yields the protein CARSPRQGSRVKAFF. This sequence joins TRBV5-3 and TRBJ1-1; TRBD1 matches 7 bases. TRBV5-3 is noted as an ORF with a role that remains uncertain. This CDR3 is 15 amino acids long. The junction had 15 bases not matched to a gene; V was cut back by 4 bases and J by 9 bases.

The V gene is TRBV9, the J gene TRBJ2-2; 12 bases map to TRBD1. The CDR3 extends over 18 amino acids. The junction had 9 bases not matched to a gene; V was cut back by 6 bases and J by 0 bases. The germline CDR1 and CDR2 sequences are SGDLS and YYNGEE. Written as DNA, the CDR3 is TGTGCCAGCAACCTAGGGACAGGGGGCGTGGCGAACACCGGGGAGCTGTTTTTT. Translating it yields CASNLGTGGVANTGELFF.

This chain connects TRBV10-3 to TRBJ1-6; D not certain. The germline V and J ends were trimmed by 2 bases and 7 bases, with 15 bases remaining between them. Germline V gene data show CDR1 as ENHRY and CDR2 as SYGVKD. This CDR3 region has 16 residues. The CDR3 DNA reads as TGTGCCATCAGTGAGACACGGGGAAAGGAGAATTCACCCCTCCACTTT. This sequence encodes CAISETRGKENSPLHF.

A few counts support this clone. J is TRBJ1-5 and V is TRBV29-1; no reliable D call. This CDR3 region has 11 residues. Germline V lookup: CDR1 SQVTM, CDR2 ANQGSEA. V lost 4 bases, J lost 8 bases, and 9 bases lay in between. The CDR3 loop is CSVGDGEPQHF. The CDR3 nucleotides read TGCAGCGTTGGCGACGGTGAGCCCCAGCATTTT.

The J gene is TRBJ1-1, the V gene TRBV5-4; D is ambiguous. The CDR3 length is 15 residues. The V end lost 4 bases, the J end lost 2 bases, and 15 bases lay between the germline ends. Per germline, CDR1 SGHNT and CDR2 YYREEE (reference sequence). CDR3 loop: CASSQAETYNTEAFF. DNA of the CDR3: TGTGCCAGCAGCCAAGCGGAGACCTATAACACTGAAGCTTTCTTT.

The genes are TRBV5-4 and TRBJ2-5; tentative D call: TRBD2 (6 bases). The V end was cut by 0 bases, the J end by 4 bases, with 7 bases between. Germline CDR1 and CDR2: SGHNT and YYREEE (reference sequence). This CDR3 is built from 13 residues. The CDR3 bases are TGTGCCAGCAGCTTGGTTAGCGGAGAGACCCAGTACTTC. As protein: CASSLVSGETQYF.

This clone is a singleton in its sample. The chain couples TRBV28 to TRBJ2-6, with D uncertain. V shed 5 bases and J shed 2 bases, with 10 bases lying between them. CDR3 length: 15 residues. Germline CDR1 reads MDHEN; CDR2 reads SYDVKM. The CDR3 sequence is CASSPTRTGANVLTF. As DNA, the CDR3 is TGTGCCAGCAGTCCTACAAGGACTGGGGCCAACGTCCTGACTTTC. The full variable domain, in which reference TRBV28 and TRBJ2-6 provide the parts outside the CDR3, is DVKVTQSSRYLVKRTGEKVFLECVQDMDHENMFWYRQDPGLGLRLIYFSYDVKMKEKGDIPEGYSVSREKKERFSLILESASTNQTSMYLCASSPTRTGANVLTFGAGSRLTVL.

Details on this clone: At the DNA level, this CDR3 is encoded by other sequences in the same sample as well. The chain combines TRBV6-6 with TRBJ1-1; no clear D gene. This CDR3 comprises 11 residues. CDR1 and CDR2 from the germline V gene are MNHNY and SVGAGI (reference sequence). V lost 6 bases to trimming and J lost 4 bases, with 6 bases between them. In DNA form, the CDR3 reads TGTGCCAGCAGCCCCCGCACTGAAGCTTTCTTT. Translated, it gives CASSPRTEAFF.